These T cell receptor beta chains were read from a single sample in a study of T-cell memory formation after mild COVID-19. TCRdb passed the 5' RACE reads through MiXCR, listing each CDR3 protein once. The table lists fewer than 500,000 distinct CDR3 sequences, roughly 25% of them singletons. Source material: PBMCs or a T cell subset sorted from them (not recorded which). Source of these receptors: an adult woman who had mild COVID-19 (a few samples of this study predate the infection). Cell type and time point are not known. CDR3s include the opening cysteine and the closing phenylalanine or tryptophan. D genes are given only for firm matches. Rows give clone size only sometimes, using once, few, many, or a class for an expanded clone.

j_call | d_call | v_call | clone_size | cdr3_nt | cdr3_aa
TRBJ2-1 | TRBD2 | TRBV24-1 | NA | TGTGCCACCAGTGATTCCGCTGCGGGCCTAGCGGGAGGCAATGAGCAGTTCTTC | CATSDSAAGLAGGNEQFF
TRBJ2-1 | TRBD2 | TRBV7-9 | few | TGTGCCAGCAGCTTGTCAACCGGGACTAGTATAACTTTC | CASSLSTGTSITF
TRBJ2-7 | NA | TRBV12-3/TRBV12-4 | few | TGTGCCAGCAGTTTACTGGCAGTGGCCTACGAGCAGTACTTC | CASSLLAVAYEQYF
TRBJ2-5 | NA | TRBV19 | few | TGTGCCAGTAGTATCGGTAGCGGATACCAAGAGACCCAGTACTTC | CASSIGSGYQETQYF
TRBJ2-2 | NA | TRBV7-6 | few | TGTGCCAGCGGCGGGACTCCGAAAACCGGGGAGCTGTTTTTT | CASGGTPKTGELFF
TRBJ2-1 | NA | TRBV7-9 | NA | TGTGCCAGCAGCTGGGAGTTCTTC | CASSWEFF
TRBJ2-1 | NA | TRBV11-3 | few | TGTGCCAGCAGCAAATATAGAGCCGTAGAGCAGTTCTTC | CASSKYRAVEQFF
TRBJ2-1 | TRBD2 | TRBV24-1 | NA | TGTGCCACCAGTGCTAGCGGCTCCTACAATGAGCAGTTCTTC | CATSASGSYNEQFF
TRBJ2-7 | TRBD1 | TRBV5-1 | few | TGCGCCAGCAGGGAGACAGGGGTACTCTACGAGCAGTACTTC | CASRETGVLYEQYF
TRBJ2-3 | TRBD2 | TRBV3-1 | few | TGTGCCAGCAGCCAAGATCGGGGGGATCGGACAGATACGCAGTATTTT | CASSQDRGDRTDTQYF
TRBJ2-7 | TRBD2 | TRBV3-1 | NA | TGTGCCAGCAGCCACCTTCGGATTAGCGGGTTCTACGAGCAGTACTTC | CASSHLRISGFYEQYF
TRBJ2-5 | TRBD1 | TRBV7-9 | few | TGTGCCAGCAGCTTTATGACAGGGGGAGGAGAAGAGACCCAGTACTTC | CASSFMTGGGEETQYF
TRBJ2-2 | TRBD2 | TRBV4-2 | few | TGTGCCAGCAGCCAAGAAACGGGGGAGGGCCTCGACACCGGGGAGCTGTTTTTT | CASSQETGEGLDTGELFF
TRBJ2-1 | TRBD2 | TRBV4-3 | many | TGCGCCAGCAGCCGCCTAGCGGGGGGTGGGAATGAGCAGTTCTTC | CASSRLAGGGNEQFF
TRBJ2-4 | NA | TRBV29-1 | NA | TGCAGCGTTGTGCAGGGGGCCAAAAACATTCAGTACTTC | CSVVQGAKNIQYF
TRBJ1-4 | TRBD1 | TRBV11-2 | few | TGTGCCAGCAGCGACAGGACAGGAGGGAATGAAAAACTGTTTTTT | CASSDRTGGNEKLFF
TRBJ2-3 | NA | TRBV20-1 | NA | TGCAGTGCGATCTACGCAGGGATTGGTACGCAGTATTTT | CSAIYAGIGTQYF
TRBJ2-1 | NA | TRBV3-1 | NA | TGTGCCAGCAGCCAAATAGACTACTACAATGAGCAGTTCTTC | CASSQIDYYNEQFF
TRBJ2-7 | NA | TRBV7-6 | few | TGTGCCAGCAGCTTAGAACAGGGCGGATGGGGCTCCTACGAGCAGTACTTC | CASSLEQGGWGSYEQYF
TRBJ2-7 | NA | TRBV6-1 | few | TGTGCCAGCACTCCCGGATACGGACAAAACTACGAGCAGTACTTC | CASTPGYGQNYEQYF
TRBJ2-7 | TRBD1 | TRBV10-3 | few | TGTGCCATCAGTGATTCAAAGGGGGCAATCGAGCAGTACTTC | CAISDSKGAIEQYF
TRBJ2-3 | TRBD2 | TRBV6-2/TRBV6-3 | many | TGTGCCAGCAGACACACTAGCGGATCAGATACGCAGTATTTT | CASRHTSGSDTQYF
TRBJ2-1 | NA | TRBV9 | NA | TGTGCCAGCAGCGCCGACCATCCGACACGCACTCTAGGAAATGAGCAGTTCTTC | CASSADHPTRTLGNEQFF
TRBJ2-7 | TRBD1 | TRBV7-9 | few | TGTGCCAGCAGCTTATTGGGGACAGGGGTCTCCTACGAGCAGTACTTC | CASSLLGTGVSYEQYF
TRBJ1-1 | NA | TRBV18 | NA | TGTGCCAGCTCACCGACGACAGATAAGAACACTGAAGCTTTCTTT | CASSPTTDKNTEAFF
TRBJ2-3 | TRBD2 | TRBV6-1 | NA | TGTGCCATCGGGACTAGCTGGGTCACAGATACGCAGTATTTT | CAIGTSWVTDTQYF
TRBJ1-2 | NA | TRBV5-6 | few | TGTGCCAGCAGCTCTGACGTCCGCTACACCTTC | CASSSDVRYTF
TRBJ2-5 | TRBD2 | TRBV30 | few | TGTGCCTGGAGTGAACTAGCGGGCCAAGAGACCCAGTACTTC | CAWSELAGQETQYF
TRBJ2-6 | TRBD2 | TRBV5-5 | few | TGTGCCAGCAGCTTACTAGCGGCCACGGGCAGGGCCAACGTCCTGACTTTC | CASSLLAATGRANVLTF
TRBJ2-3 | NA | TRBV4-2 | NA | TGTGCCAGCAGCCACACCGACAGTACAGGAGATACGCAGTATTTT | CASSHTDSTGDTQYF
TRBJ2-7 | TRBD1 | TRBV12-3/TRBV12-4 | many | TGTGCCAGCAGTTTTACCGGGACAGGGGGCGACGAGCAGTACTTC | CASSFTGTGGDEQYF
TRBJ2-7 | TRBD1 | TRBV6-6 | few | TGTGCCAGCAGTTACGCCTGGACAGGGGTCGAGCAGTACTTC | CASSYAWTGVEQYF
TRBJ2-1 | NA | TRBV5-6 | many | TGTGCCAGCAGCGACGGGGTTTCCTACAATGAGCAGTTCTTC | CASSDGVSYNEQFF
TRBJ2-7 | TRBD1 | TRBV10-3 | NA | TGTGCCATCAGTCCGGGACAGGGATTGACCTACGAGCAGTACTTC | CAISPGQGLTYEQYF
TRBJ2-4 | TRBD2 | TRBV5-6 | NA | TGTGCCAGCAGCTTGCCCAGCGGGGGGTGGGGCAAAAACATTCAGTACTTC | CASSLPSGGWGKNIQYF
TRBJ2-1 | NA | TRBV7-8 | few | TGTGCCAGCAGCCCATCTCCCGGGAATGAGCAGTTCTTC | CASSPSPGNEQFF
TRBJ2-1 | TRBD2 | TRBV4-3 | NA | TGCGCCAGCAGCCGAGGGTTAGCGGGAGGCGGCGAGCAGTTCTTC | CASSRGLAGGGEQFF
TRBJ2-3 | TRBD2 | TRBV2 | many | TGTGCCAGCAGTGAAACTAGCGGGGGGTATCGTGCTAACACAGATACGCAGTATTTT | CASSETSGGYRANTDTQYF
TRBJ2-1 | NA | TRBV5-1 | many | TGTGCCAGCAGCCTACGGAATGAGCAGTTCTTC | CASSLRNEQFF
TRBJ2-7 | NA | TRBV30 | few | TGTGCCTGGGGCTCCGGGACGGGATCCTACGAGCAGTACTTC | CAWGSGTGSYEQYF
TRBJ2-1 | TRBD2 | TRBV15 | NA | TGTGCCACCAGCAGAGAAGGTTCTAGCGGATTTTACAATGAGCAGTTCTTC | CATSREGSSGFYNEQFF
TRBJ1-6 | NA | TRBV12-3/TRBV12-4 | NA | TGTGCCAGCAGTTTGCCCAATTCACCCCTCCACTTT | CASSLPNSPLHF
TRBJ1-5 | NA | TRBV2 | NA | TGTGCCAGCAGTGACTCGACCAGGGGAGCTCAGCCCCAGCATTTT | CASSDSTRGAQPQHF
TRBJ2-7 | TRBD1 | TRBV19 | few | TGTGCCAGTAGGGGACAGGGGGACTTCGCGCAGTACTTC | CASRGQGDFAQYF
TRBJ1-5 | NA | TRBV9 | NA | TGTGCCAGCAGCGTAGCCGGGAGCAATCAGCCCCAGCATTTT | CASSVAGSNQPQHF
TRBJ2-1 | NA | TRBV29-1 | once | TGCAGCGTTGAAGCGGACTATGGAAATGAGCAGTTCTTC | CSVEADYGNEQFF
TRBJ2-5 | NA | TRBV30 | NA | TGTGCCTGGAGTGTGGGGGGGCGAGAGACCCAGTACTTC | CAWSVGGRETQYF
TRBJ1-1 | NA | TRBV20-1 | NA | TGCAGCGCTAGAGAACCGTCCCGCCGGGACACTGAAGCTTTCTTT | CSAREPSRRDTEAFF
TRBJ2-3 | NA | TRBV5-1 | many | TGCGCCAGCAGCTTTATTTTGACAGATACGCAGTATTTT | CASSFILTDTQYF
TRBJ2-7 | TRBD2 | TRBV20-1 | NA | TGCAGTGCTAGAGTCCATAGCGGGGTGAACTACGAGCAGTACTTC | CSARVHSGVNYEQYF
TRBJ1-5 | NA | TRBV12-3/TRBV12-4 | many | TGTGCCAGCAGCTCAGGGACTGCCAATCAGCCCCAGCATTTT | CASSSGTANQPQHF
TRBJ2-1 | NA | TRBV9 | few | TGTGCCAGCAGCGTAGCTACGGGGTTGTCCTACAATGAGCAGTTCTTC | CASSVATGLSYNEQFF
TRBJ2-7 | TRBD1 | TRBV19 | few | TGTGCCAGTAGTACCGGGACAGGGGGTTCCTACGAGCAGTACTTC | CASSTGTGGSYEQYF
TRBJ1-2 | NA | TRBV4-2 | NA | TGTGCCAGCCTGGGGGTCATACAGGAGAACTATGGCTACACCTTC | CASLGVIQENYGYTF
TRBJ1-5 | TRBD1 | TRBV12-3/TRBV12-4 | NA | TGTGCCAGCAGTTACGGACAGGGGATATATCAGCCCCAGCATTTT | CASSYGQGIYQPQHF
TRBJ2-4 | TRBD1 | TRBV15 | few | TGTGCCACCAGCAGGCTAGACAGGGGGCAAGCCAAAAACATTCAGTACTTC | CATSRLDRGQAKNIQYF
TRBJ2-3 | NA | TRBV20-1 | NA | TGCAGTGCTAGGGCGTTACGAGCGGAGTGGGCAGATACGCAGTATTTT | CSARALRAEWADTQYF
TRBJ2-3 | TRBD2 | TRBV9 | once | TGTGCCAGCAGCGTAGGGCTAGCGGGGGCCATAGATACGCAGTATTTT | CASSVGLAGAIDTQYF
TRBJ2-1 | NA | TRBV6-2/TRBV6-3 | NA | TGTGCCAGCAGCTCCCTCAGGCATACGGAGTTCTTC | CASSSLRHTEFF